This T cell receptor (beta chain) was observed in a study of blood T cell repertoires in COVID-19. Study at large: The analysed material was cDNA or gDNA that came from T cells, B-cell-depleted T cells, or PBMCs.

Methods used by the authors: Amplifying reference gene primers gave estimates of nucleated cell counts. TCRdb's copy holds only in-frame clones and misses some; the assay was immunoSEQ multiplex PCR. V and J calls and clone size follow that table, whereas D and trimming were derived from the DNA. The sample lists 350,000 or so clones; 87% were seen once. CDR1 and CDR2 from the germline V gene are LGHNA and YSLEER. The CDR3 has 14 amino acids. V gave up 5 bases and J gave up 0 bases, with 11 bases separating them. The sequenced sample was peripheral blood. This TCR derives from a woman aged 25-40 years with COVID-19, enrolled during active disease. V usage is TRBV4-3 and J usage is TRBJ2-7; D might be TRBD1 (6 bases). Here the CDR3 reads CASSNRVSSYEQYF. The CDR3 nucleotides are TGCGCCAGCAGCAACAGGGTCAGCTCCTACGAGCAGTACTTC.